This TCR beta chain was sequenced during a study of beta chain features in type 1 diabetes. Study results and caveats: Among patients with Type 1 diabetes, TCRB CDR3s were moderately but significantly shorter in every one of the four CD4+ subsets. Any HLA effect on TCRB rearrangement was left unresolved by small sub-analyses.

Between the trimmed V and J ends, which lost 4 bases and 5 bases, there was a span of 28 bases. Looked up from germline, CDR1 is SGHNT and CDR2 is YYREEE (reference sequence). This CDR3 spans 18 amino acids. A sort by CD45RO/CCR7/CD25/CD127/CD95/CD27 yielded CD4+ naive, central memory, regulatory and stem cell-like memory cells. Isolated RNA was reverse transcribed in full, so expressed TCRB transcripts were sequenced. Sequencing used immunoSEQ multiplex PCR; TCRdb keeps in-frame clones, though not all of them. This sample carries more than 550,000 clones, over 12% of them seen once, and the ten largest clones take approximately 0.043%. This clone has a handful of counts. The antigen is not known.

The chain is built from TRBV5-4 and TRBJ2-7; perhaps TRBD1 as D (6 bases). The receptor was derived from a man younger than 30 with type 1 diabetes. Material for sequencing was naive CD4+ T cells from blood. The CDR3 sequence: CASSPNNLQGLARHEQYF. The CDR3 DNA follows: TGTGCCAGCAGCCCCAACAATTTACAGGGCTTAGCGCGCCACGAGCAGTACTTC.